What follows is one T cell receptor beta chain and its context. One end of the junction does not line up with germline, which may come from a read error. The data originate from a study of identical twins. A single record per CDR3 protein comes from TCRdb applying MiXCR to the 5' RACE reads. The sample carries 1.5 million to 2 million distinct CDR3 sequences, less than 40% recorded once. The sequencing sample was made of cord blood. This sequence originates from a newborn girl in good health.

The CDR3 loop reads CASSARLAGGAYNEQYF. CDR3 sequence (DNA): TGCGCCAGCAGTGCCCGACTAGCGGGAGGAGCCTACAATGAGCAGTACTTC. V usage is TRBV25-1 and J usage is TRBJ2-1; 13 bases match TRBD2. The J call is in doubt because the DNA end fits TRBJ2-7 better. Germline CDR1 and CDR2: MGHDK and SYGVNS. There are 17 residues in the CDR3.